The clone carrying this TCR beta chain has at least ten counts. Antigen unknown. This sample stems from a study of T cells after posttransplantation cyclophosphamide. Overall study results and limits: After PTCy, TRB diversity resembled that of CNI/methotrexate controls. Blood and skin or GI T cell repertoires showed limited TRB overlap. Later blood repertoires were often dominated by clones from the donor CD8+ memory compartment.

Per germline, CDR1 WNHNN and CDR2 SYGVQD (reference sequence). V was clipped by 0 bases and J by 7 bases, with 13 bases between them. The CDR3 is 15 amino acids. Clones were sequenced by immunoSEQ multiplex PCR, and TCRdb holds only the in-frame ones, with some missing. The sample has over 15,000 clones, none seen only once. Busulfan-fludarabine conditioning, marrow transplant, and cyclophosphamide on days +3 and +4 were administered. The chain employs TRBV10-1 and TRBJ2-1, with a possible D match to TRBD1 (6 bases). Specimen: PBMCs, collected after allogeneic stem cell transplant with posttransplant cyclophosphamide. The clonotype originates from a female patient aged 30 to 40 who received an allogeneic stem cell transplant from a related donor, was CMV-positive, and had no GVHD. The graft donor may be the source of some T cells. Here the CDR3 DNA reads TGCGCCAGCAGTGAGTCGACAGGCCGAGGAAATGAGCAGTTCTTC. This codes for CASSESTGRGNEQFF.